This T cell receptor (beta chain) was observed in a study of beta chain features in type 1 diabetes. By way of CD45RO/CCR7/CD25/CD127/CD95/CD27, the CD4+ regulatory, stem cell-like memory, central memory and naive cells were sorted. As every portion of the isolated RNA was reverse transcribed, the sequencing read expressed TCRB transcripts. The repertoire was sequenced with immunoSEQ multiplex PCR; TCRdb's copy has only in-frame clones and lacks some. The sample has fewer than 450,000 clones; 13% are singletons. Trimming shortened V by 6 bases and J by 8 bases, and 10 bases separated the two germline ends. In germline, CDR1 is SNHLY, CDR2 FYNNEI. This CDR3 has 11 amino acids. Study-wide results and caveats: Possibly, sequencing cDNA over-represented cells that had high TCR expression levels. Any PCR bias toward short templates would affect both groups alike. In all four CD4+ subsets, TCRB CDR3 length was significantly, moderately reduced in type 1 diabetes. TCRB repertoires of naive, central memory and Treg cells appeared more similar among patients than among healthy donors.

With regard to this clone: The antigen is undetermined.

The TCR comes from a woman aged 18-35 years with type 1 diabetes. The rearrangement uses TRBV2 and TRBJ1-1; D is perhaps TRBD1 (5 bases). The sequenced sample was naive CD4+ T cells from blood. The chain's CDR3 is CASRKQVEAFF. DNA of the CDR3: TGTGCCAGCAGAAAACAGGTAGAAGCTTTCTTT.